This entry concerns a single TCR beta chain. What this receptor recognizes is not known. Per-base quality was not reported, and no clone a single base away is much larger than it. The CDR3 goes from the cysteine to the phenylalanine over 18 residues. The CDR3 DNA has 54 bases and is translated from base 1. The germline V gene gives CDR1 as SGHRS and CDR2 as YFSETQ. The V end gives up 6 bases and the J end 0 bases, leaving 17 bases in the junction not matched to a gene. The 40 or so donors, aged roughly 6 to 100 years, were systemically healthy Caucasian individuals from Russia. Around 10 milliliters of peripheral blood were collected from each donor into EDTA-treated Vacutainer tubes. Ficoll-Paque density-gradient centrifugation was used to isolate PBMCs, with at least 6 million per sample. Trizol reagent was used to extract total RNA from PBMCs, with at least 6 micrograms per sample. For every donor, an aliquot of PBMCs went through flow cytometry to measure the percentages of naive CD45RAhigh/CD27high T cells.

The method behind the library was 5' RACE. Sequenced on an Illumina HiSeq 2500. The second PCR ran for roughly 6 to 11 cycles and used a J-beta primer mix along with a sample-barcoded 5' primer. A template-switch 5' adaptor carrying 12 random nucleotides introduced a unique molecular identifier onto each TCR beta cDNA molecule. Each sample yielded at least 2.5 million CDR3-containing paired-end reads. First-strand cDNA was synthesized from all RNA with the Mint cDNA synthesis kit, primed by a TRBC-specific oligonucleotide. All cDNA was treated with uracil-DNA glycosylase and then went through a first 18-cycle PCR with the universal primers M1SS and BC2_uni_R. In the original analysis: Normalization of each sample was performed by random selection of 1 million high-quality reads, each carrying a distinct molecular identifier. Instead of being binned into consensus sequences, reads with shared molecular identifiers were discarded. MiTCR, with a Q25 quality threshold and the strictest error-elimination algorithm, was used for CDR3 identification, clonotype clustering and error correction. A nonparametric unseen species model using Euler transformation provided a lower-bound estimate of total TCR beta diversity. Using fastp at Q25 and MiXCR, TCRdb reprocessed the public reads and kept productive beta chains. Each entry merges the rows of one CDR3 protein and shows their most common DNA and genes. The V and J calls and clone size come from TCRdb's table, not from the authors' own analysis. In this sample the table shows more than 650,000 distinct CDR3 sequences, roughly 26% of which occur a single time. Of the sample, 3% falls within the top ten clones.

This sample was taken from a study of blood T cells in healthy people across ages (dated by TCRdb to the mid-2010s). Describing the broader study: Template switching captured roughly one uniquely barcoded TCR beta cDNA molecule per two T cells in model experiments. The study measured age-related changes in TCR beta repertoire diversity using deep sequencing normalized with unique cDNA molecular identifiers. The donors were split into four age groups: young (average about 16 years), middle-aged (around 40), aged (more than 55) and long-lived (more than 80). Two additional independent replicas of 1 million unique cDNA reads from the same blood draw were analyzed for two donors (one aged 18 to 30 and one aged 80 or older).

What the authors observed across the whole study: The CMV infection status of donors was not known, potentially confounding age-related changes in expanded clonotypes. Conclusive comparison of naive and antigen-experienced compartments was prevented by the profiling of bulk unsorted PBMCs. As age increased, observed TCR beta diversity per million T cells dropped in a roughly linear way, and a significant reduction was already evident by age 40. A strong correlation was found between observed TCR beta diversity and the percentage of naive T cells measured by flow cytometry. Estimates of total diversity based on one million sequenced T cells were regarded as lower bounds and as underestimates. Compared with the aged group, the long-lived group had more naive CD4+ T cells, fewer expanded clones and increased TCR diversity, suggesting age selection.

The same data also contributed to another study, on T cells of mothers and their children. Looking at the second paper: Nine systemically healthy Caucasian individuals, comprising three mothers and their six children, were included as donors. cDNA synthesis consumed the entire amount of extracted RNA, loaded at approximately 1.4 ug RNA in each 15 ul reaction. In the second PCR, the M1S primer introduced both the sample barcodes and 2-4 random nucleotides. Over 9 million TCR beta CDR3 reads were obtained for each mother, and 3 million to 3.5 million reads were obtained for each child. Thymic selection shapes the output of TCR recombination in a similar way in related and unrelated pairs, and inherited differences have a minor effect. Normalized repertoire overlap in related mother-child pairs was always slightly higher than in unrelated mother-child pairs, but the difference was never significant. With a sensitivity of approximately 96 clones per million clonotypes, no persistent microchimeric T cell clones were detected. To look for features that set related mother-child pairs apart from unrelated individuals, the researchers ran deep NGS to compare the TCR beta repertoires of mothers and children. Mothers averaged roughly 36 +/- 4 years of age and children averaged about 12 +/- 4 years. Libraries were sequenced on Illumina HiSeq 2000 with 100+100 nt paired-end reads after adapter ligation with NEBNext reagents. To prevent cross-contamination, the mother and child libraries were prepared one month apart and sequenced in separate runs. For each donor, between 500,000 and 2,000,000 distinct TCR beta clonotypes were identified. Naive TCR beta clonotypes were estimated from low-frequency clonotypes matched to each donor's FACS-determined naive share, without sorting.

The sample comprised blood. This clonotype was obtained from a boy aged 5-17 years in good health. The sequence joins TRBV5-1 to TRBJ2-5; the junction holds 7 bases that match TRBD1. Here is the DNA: TGCGCCAGCACTGACCGGGACAGACTCTCCCCTTACCAAGAGACCCAGTACTTC. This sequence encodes CASTDRDRLSPYQETQYF.